This TCR beta chain appears in the sequencing data of a study of blood T cell repertoires in COVID-19. Looking at the study overall: Both acute and convalescent COVID-19 samples were obtained from the United States, Italy and Spain.

Libraries were prepared by immunoSEQ multiplex PCR; TCRdb keeps only in-frame clonotypes and omits some of them. The sample yields 190,000 or so clones, around 87% seen once. Looked up from germline, CDR1 is SGHVS and CDR2 is FNYEAQ. The CDR3 runs to 16 residues. V was trimmed by 2 bases and J by 0 bases, leaving 14 bases between them. The chain joins TRBV7-6 to TRBJ2-7, with D possibly matching TRBD1 (6 bases). This clonotype originated in a young woman who had recovered from COVID-19. The specimen was peripheral blood. This CDR3 reads CASSLRQGMSSYEQYF. The DNA for the CDR3 is TGTGCCAGCAGCTTACGCCAGGGGATGAGCTCCTACGAGCAGTACTTC.